This TCR beta chain was recorded in a study of T-cell reconstitution after alpha-beta-depleted transplantation in children. The germline gives CDR1 DFQATT, CDR2 SNEGSKA (reference sequence). With V trimmed by 4 bases and J by 0 bases, 3 bases remained unmatched. This CDR3 has 15 amino acids. TCRbeta library construction was performed incorporating unique molecular identifiers. TCRdb recomputed calls from the PCR reads with MiXCR, one row per CDR3 protein. The sample lists about 280,000 distinct CDR3 sequences, about 9.9% seen once, with 23% in the top ten. This clonotype was found many times. The chain couples TRBV20-1 to TRBJ1-5, with 10 bases matching TRBD1. Sample: peripheral blood, taken 180 days after TCRalphabeta/CD19-depleted stem cell transplant. This clonotype was obtained from a male patient aged 2-15 years who had a stem cell transplant for chronic granulomatous disease, so the T cells may come from the graft donor. This CDR3 is CSANWDRGSNQPQHF. CDR3 sequence (DNA): TGCAGTGCTAATTGGGACAGGGGTAGCAATCAGCCCCAGCATTTT.